What follows are 3 T cell receptor beta chains derived from one specimen sequenced in a study of Graves' ophthalmopathy and Graves' hyperthyroidism. The sequenced template was RNA, covering the TCR beta CDR3 region. HTBI-primed first-round RT-PCR preceded second-round multiplex PCR. Each CDR3 protein gets one entry after TCRdb re-called the multiplex PCR reads with MiXCR. The data hold about 400,000 distinct CDR3 sequences, with around 18% observed a single time. Sequenced: peripheral blood. The receptors were gathered from a young woman with Graves' ophthalmopathy.

This clonotype occurred many times. The chain joins TRBV28 to TRBJ2-5; possible D gene TRBD2, 6 bases. V lost 6 bases to trimming and J lost 4 bases, with 18 bases between them. The CDR3 is made up of 15 amino acids. CDR1 MDHEN and CDR2 SYDVKM come from the germline V gene. CDR3 residues: CASSWNRRARETQYF. The CDR3 DNA is TGTGCCAGCAGCTGGAATAGGAGGGCAAGAGAGACCCAGTACTTC. Drawing the rest from reference TRBV28 and TRBJ2-5, the complete variable domain is DVKVTQSSRYLVKRTGEKVFLECVQDMDHENMFWYRQDPGLGLRLIYFSYDVKMKEKGDIPEGYSVSREKKERFSLILESASTNQTSMYLCASSWNRRARETQYFGPGTRLLVL.

V usage is TRBV20-1 and J usage is TRBJ2-7; TRBD1 matches 7 bases. CDR3 size: 16 residues. The germline V gene encodes CDR1 DFQATT and CDR2 SNEGSKA (reference sequence). The V and J ends lost 3 bases and 2 bases, in that order; junction bases with no gene match: 13. The CDR3 here is CSASTYGTVNAYEQYF. CDR3 sequence (DNA): TGCAGTGCTAGTACTTACGGGACAGTCAATGCCTACGAGCAGTACTTC.

This clonotype was counted at least ten times. The chain has TRBV6-5 and TRBJ2-7; 7 bases are a match to TRBD1. Per the germline V gene, CDR1 is MNHEY and CDR2 is SVGAGI. The ends lost 1 base at V and 3 bases at J; junction bases unmatched: 3. The CDR3 is 14 residues long. The CDR3 DNA follows: TGTGCCAGCAGTTACTTGGGACAGAACTACGAGCAGTACTTC. It is translated as CASSYLGQNYEQYF.